This is a list of T cell receptor beta chains from one sample in a study of T cell responses to AZD1222 COVID-19 vaccine. Assay used: immunoSEQ multiplex PCR; TCRdb lists only in-frame clones, some missing. The table records more than 85,000 clones, approximately 90% of them present only once. The sequenced sample was peripheral blood, obtained on day 0 of AZD1222 vaccination. These receptors were collected from an adult in good health. The CDR3 runs from the conserved cysteine through the conserved F or W. A D gene is named only where the DNA matches it firmly. Size tells how often a clone was seen (once, few, many) or the class of an expanded clone, and some rows leave it out.

j_gene: TRBJ1-5; abundance: NA; v_gene: TRBV6-2/TRBV6-3; d_gene: TRBD1; CDR3nt: TGTGCCAGCAGTTTGACAGGGTCCAACTATCAGCCCCAGCATTTT; CDR3aa: CASSLTGSNYQPQHF
j_gene: TRBJ1-6; abundance: NA; v_gene: TRBV3-1/TRBV3-2; d_gene: NA; CDR3nt: TGTGCCAGCAGCCACGCCGTTGTGGGATCACCCCTCCACTTT; CDR3aa: CASSHAVVGSPLHF
j_gene: TRBJ2-7; abundance: NA; v_gene: TRBV3-1/TRBV3-2; d_gene: NA; CDR3nt: TGTGCCAGCAGCCTAAACTACGAGCAGTACTTC; CDR3aa: CASSLNYEQYF
j_gene: TRBJ1-5; abundance: NA; v_gene: TRBV4-1; d_gene: NA; CDR3nt: TGCGCCAGCAGCCAAGATCCCAATCAGCCCCAGCATTTT; CDR3aa: CASSQDPNQPQHF
j_gene: TRBJ1-5; abundance: NA; v_gene: TRBV19; d_gene: NA; CDR3nt: TGTGCCAGTAGTATTTTCATCAGGGCGACGAGCAATCAGCCCCAGCATTTT; CDR3aa: CASSIFIRATSNQPQHF
j_gene: TRBJ1-4; abundance: NA; v_gene: TRBV27; d_gene: NA; CDR3nt: TGTGCCAGCAGTCTTCGACCAAATCGTGAAAAACTGTTTTTT; CDR3aa: CASSLRPNREKLFF
j_gene: TRBJ1-6; abundance: NA; v_gene: TRBV10-3; d_gene: NA; CDR3nt: TGTGCCATCAGTGATTCTTTGACAAGCTCACCCCTCCACTTT; CDR3aa: CAISDSLTSSPLHF
j_gene: TRBJ2-3; abundance: NA; v_gene: TRBV7-2; d_gene: NA; CDR3nt: TGTGCCAGCACGGGGGGCCCACGCCCTAGCACAGATACGCAGTATTTT; CDR3aa: CASTGGPRPSTDTQYF
j_gene: TRBJ2-3; abundance: NA; v_gene: TRBV11-3; d_gene: TRBD2; CDR3nt: TGTGCCAGCAGCTTCGGAACGGGGGGAGGGACGCAGTATTTT; CDR3aa: CASSFGTGGGTQYF
j_gene: TRBJ2-3; abundance: NA; v_gene: TRBV7-2; d_gene: NA; CDR3nt: TGTGCCAGCAGCGTCGTGGGTGGGGCTGGAGATACGCAGTATTTT; CDR3aa: CASSVVGGAGDTQYF
j_gene: TRBJ1-5; abundance: NA; v_gene: TRBV6-1; d_gene: NA; CDR3nt: TGTGCCAGCAGTGACGCGTTTCAGCCCCAGCATTTT; CDR3aa: CASSDAFQPQHF
j_gene: TRBJ2-3; abundance: NA; v_gene: TRBV6-1; d_gene: NA; CDR3nt: TGTGCCAGCAGTGAGACGGTGGGTGGAGATACGCAGTATTTT; CDR3aa: CASSETVGGDTQYF
j_gene: TRBJ2-1; abundance: NA; v_gene: TRBV7-8; d_gene: NA; CDR3nt: TGTGCCAGCAGCTTAGTGGAGACAGCCAATGAGCAGTTCTTC; CDR3aa: CASSLVETANEQFF
j_gene: TRBJ1-1; abundance: NA; v_gene: TRBV6-5; d_gene: NA; CDR3nt: TGTGCCAGCAGTCACTCCCAGGGGCGCGACACTGAAGCTTTCTTT; CDR3aa: CASSHSQGRDTEAFF
j_gene: TRBJ1-5; abundance: NA; v_gene: TRBV28; d_gene: NA; CDR3nt: TGTGCCAGCAGTTTATTCCGCGGTGTTGCAGGGGATCAGCCCCAGCATTTT; CDR3aa: CASSLFRGVAGDQPQHF
j_gene: TRBJ2-7; abundance: NA; v_gene: TRBV5-4; d_gene: TRBD2; CDR3nt: TGTGCCAGCAGCTGGGGACTAGCGGGGGCATACGAGCAGTACTTC; CDR3aa: CASSWGLAGAYEQYF
j_gene: TRBJ2-1; abundance: once; v_gene: TRBV9; d_gene: TRBD2; CDR3nt: TGTGCCAGCAGCCCTCGAGCTAGCGGGGGCCTTGAGCAGTTCTTC; CDR3aa: CASSPRASGGLEQFF
j_gene: TRBJ2-3; abundance: NA; v_gene: TRBV29-1; d_gene: NA; CDR3nt: TGCAGCGTTTTGTCCAGGGTTGTTACAGATACGCAGTATTTT; CDR3aa: CSVLSRVVTDTQYF
j_gene: TRBJ1-5; abundance: NA; v_gene: TRBV6-2/TRBV6-3; d_gene: NA; CDR3nt: TGTGCCAGCAGTTACGCAGGGGGCAATCAGCCCCAGCATTTT; CDR3aa: CASSYAGGNQPQHF
j_gene: TRBJ1-2; abundance: once; v_gene: TRBV10-3; d_gene: NA; CDR3nt: TGTGCCATCAGTGAGGACAGGTCCTATGGCTACACCTTC; CDR3aa: CAISEDRSYGYTF
j_gene: TRBJ1-5; abundance: NA; v_gene: TRBV6-5; d_gene: TRBD1; CDR3nt: TGTGCCAGCAGTTGGGACAGGGAAAATCAGCCCCAGCATTTT; CDR3aa: CASSWDRENQPQHF
j_gene: TRBJ2-1; abundance: once; v_gene: TRBV5-4; d_gene: TRBD2; CDR3nt: TGTGCCAGCAGCAAGCCCGGGACGGGGAGGGATGAGCAGTTCTTC; CDR3aa: CASSKPGTGRDEQFF
j_gene: TRBJ1-4; abundance: NA; v_gene: TRBV28; d_gene: NA; CDR3nt: TGTGCCAGCAATCGGGGGCCGAATGAAAAACTGTTTTTT; CDR3aa: CASNRGPNEKLFF
j_gene: TRBJ2-7; abundance: NA; v_gene: TRBV15; d_gene: TRBD2; CDR3nt: TGTGCCACCAGCAGGGGACTAGCGGAGTTTGGATTC; CDR3aa: CATSRGLAEFGF
j_gene: TRBJ2-7; abundance: NA; v_gene: TRBV7-8; d_gene: NA; CDR3nt: TGTGCCAGCACCAGGTCCGGTTTTACTACGCGGTACGAGCAGTACTTC; CDR3aa: CASTRSGFTTRYEQYF
j_gene: TRBJ2-3; abundance: NA; v_gene: TRBV28; d_gene: TRBD1; CDR3nt: TGTGCCAGCTCCCCGGACAGGGCAACAGATACGCAGTATTTT; CDR3aa: CASSPDRATDTQYF
j_gene: TRBJ2-3; abundance: NA; v_gene: TRBV4-3; d_gene: TRBD2; CDR3nt: TGCGCCAGCAGCCAAGATCCAGGACTAGCAGATAGGTATTTT; CDR3aa: CASSQDPGLADRYF
j_gene: TRBJ1-1; abundance: NA; v_gene: TRBV20-1; d_gene: NA; CDR3nt: TGCAGTGCCCTTAGAGGCACTGAAGCTTTCTTT; CDR3aa: CSALRGTEAFF
j_gene: TRBJ1-4; abundance: NA; v_gene: TRBV19; d_gene: TRBD1; CDR3nt: TGTGCCAGTAGAGGGACAGGTGAGATCGAAAAACTGTTTTTT; CDR3aa: CASRGTGEIEKLFF
j_gene: TRBJ2-7; abundance: NA; v_gene: TRBV10-2; d_gene: TRBD1; CDR3nt: TGCGCCAGCAGTGAGTCCCCCAGGACAGGCTACGAGCAGTACTTC; CDR3aa: CASSESPRTGYEQYF
j_gene: TRBJ1-6; abundance: NA; v_gene: TRBV7-8; d_gene: NA; CDR3nt: TGTGCCAGCAGCTTAGGGGGAATTGGGAATTCACCCCTCCACTTT; CDR3aa: CASSLGGIGNSPLHF
j_gene: TRBJ1-3; abundance: NA; v_gene: TRBV28; d_gene: NA; CDR3nt: TGTGCCAGCAGTTTGAACCCAGGGCAGCCTGGAAACACCATATATTTT; CDR3aa: CASSLNPGQPGNTIYF
j_gene: TRBJ1-1; abundance: NA; v_gene: TRBV12-5; d_gene: NA; CDR3nt: TGTGCTAGTGGTTTGGGTAATAGTAATGAAGCTTTCTTT; CDR3aa: CASGLGNSNEAFF
j_gene: TRBJ2-7; abundance: NA; v_gene: TRBV9; d_gene: TRBD1; CDR3nt: TGTGCCAGCAGCGTAATGGGACAGGGTGAAGTCGAGCAGTACTTC; CDR3aa: CASSVMGQGEVEQYF
j_gene: TRBJ1-1; abundance: NA; v_gene: TRBV6-2/TRBV6-3; d_gene: NA; CDR3nt: TGTGCCAGCAGTTTCTCCCCCGGGACCACTGAAGCTTTCTTT; CDR3aa: CASSFSPGTTEAFF
j_gene: TRBJ1-2; abundance: NA; v_gene: TRBV6-4; d_gene: NA; CDR3nt: TGTGCCACCTCTCGGGACCGACGTTCGGGTGGCTACACCTTC; CDR3aa: CATSRDRRSGGYTF
j_gene: TRBJ2-7; abundance: once; v_gene: TRBV11-2; d_gene: NA; CDR3nt: TGTGCCAGCAGCTTAGATGGGACGGGGAGCCTCTCCTACGAGCAGTACTTC; CDR3aa: CASSLDGTGSLSYEQYF
j_gene: TRBJ1-1; abundance: NA; v_gene: TRBV6-1; d_gene: NA; CDR3nt: TGTGCCAGCAGTGATTCCAGGGGCCTGCACACTGAAGCTTTCTTT; CDR3aa: CASSDSRGLHTEAFF
j_gene: TRBJ2-1; abundance: NA; v_gene: TRBV6-2/TRBV6-3; d_gene: TRBD2; CDR3nt: TGTGCCAGCAGCCTGGGACTAGCGGACTACAATGAGCAGTTCTTC; CDR3aa: CASSLGLADYNEQFF
j_gene: TRBJ2-3; abundance: few; v_gene: TRBV18; d_gene: TRBD2; CDR3nt: TGTGCCAGCTCACCGCTAGCGGGGACCACAGATACGCAGTATTTT; CDR3aa: CASSPLAGTTDTQYF
j_gene: TRBJ2-1; abundance: NA; v_gene: TRBV24-1; d_gene: NA; CDR3nt: TGTGCCACCAGTAAGGCTCGCGTGTCCTACAATGAGCAGTTCTTC; CDR3aa: CATSKARVSYNEQFF
j_gene: TRBJ1-1; abundance: NA; v_gene: TRBV5-1; d_gene: NA; CDR3nt: TGCGCCAGCAGCCAACAGGGGAACACTGAAGCTTTCTTT; CDR3aa: CASSQQGNTEAFF
j_gene: TRBJ2-5; abundance: once; v_gene: TRBV7-3; d_gene: TRBD2; CDR3nt: TGTGCCAGCAGCTTAGACGGGGGGACGGAGACCCAGTACTTC; CDR3aa: CASSLDGGTETQYF